A single TCR beta chain is shown here with its context. The sample is drawn from a study of blood T cell repertoires in COVID-19. Study summary: Acute-phase and convalescent COVID-19 samples originated in the United States, Italy and Spain.

Methods used by the authors: Estimates of nucleated cell counts were drawn from the amplification of reference gene primers. Repertoires were generated with immunoSEQ multiplex PCR, while TCRdb's copy carries only in-frame clones and drops some. The V and J calls and the clone size are those of that table, but D and trimming were determined from the DNA. Counted here are some 80,000 clones, about four fifths occurring once; the ten biggest clones make up about a third. The CDR3 is 13 residues long. Per germline, CDR1 SGHTA and CDR2 FQGTGA. With V trimmed by 5 bases and J by 12 bases, 6 bases remained unmatched.

Sequencing was done on a sample of peripheral blood. This rearrangement joins TRBV7-3 to TRBJ2-1; 11 nucleotides match TRBD2. The origin of this receptor is an older woman with acute or convalescent COVID-19. The CDR3 coding sequence is TGTGCCAGCAGCCCTACTAGCGGGAGTAGGCAGTTCTTC. It is translated as CASSPTSGSRQFF. Full variable domain (outside the CDR3, taken from reference TRBV7-3 and TRBJ2-1): GAGVSQTPSNKVTEKGKYVELRCDPISGHTALYWYRQSLGQGPEFLIYFQGTGAADDSGLPNDRFFAVRPEGSVSTLKIQRTERGDSAVYLCASSPTSGSRQFFGPGTRLTVL.